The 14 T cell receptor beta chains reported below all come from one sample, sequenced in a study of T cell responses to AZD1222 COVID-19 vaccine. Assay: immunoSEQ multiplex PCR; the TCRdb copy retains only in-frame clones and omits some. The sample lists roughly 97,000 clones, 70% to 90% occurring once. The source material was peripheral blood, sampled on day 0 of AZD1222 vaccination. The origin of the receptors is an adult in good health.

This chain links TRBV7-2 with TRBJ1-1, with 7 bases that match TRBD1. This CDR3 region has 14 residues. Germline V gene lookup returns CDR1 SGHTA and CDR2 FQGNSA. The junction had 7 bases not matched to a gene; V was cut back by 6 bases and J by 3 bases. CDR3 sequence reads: CASSPRQGDTEAFF. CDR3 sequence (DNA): TGTGCCAGCAGTCCTAGACAGGGTGACACTGAAGCTTTCTTT. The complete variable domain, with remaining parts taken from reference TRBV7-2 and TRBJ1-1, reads GAGVSQSPSNKVTEKGKDVELRCDPISGHTALYWYRQSLGQGLEFLIYFQGNSAPDKSGLPSDRFSAERTGGSVSTLTIQRTQQEDSAVYLCASSPRQGDTEAFFGQGTRLTVV.

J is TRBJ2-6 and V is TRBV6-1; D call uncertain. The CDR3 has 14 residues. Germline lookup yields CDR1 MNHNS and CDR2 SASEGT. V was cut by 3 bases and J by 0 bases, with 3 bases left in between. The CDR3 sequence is CASSESSGANVLTF. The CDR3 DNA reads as TGTGCCAGCAGTGAGTCCTCTGGGGCCAACGTCCTGACTTTC.

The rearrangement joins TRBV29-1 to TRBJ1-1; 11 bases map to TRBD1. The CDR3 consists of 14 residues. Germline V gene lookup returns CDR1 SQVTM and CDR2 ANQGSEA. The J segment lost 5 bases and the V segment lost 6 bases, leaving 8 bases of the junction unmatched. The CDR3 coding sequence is TGCAGCGTCGACCGGGACAGGGGGGTTACTGAAGCTTTCTTT. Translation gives CSVDRDRGVTEAFF.

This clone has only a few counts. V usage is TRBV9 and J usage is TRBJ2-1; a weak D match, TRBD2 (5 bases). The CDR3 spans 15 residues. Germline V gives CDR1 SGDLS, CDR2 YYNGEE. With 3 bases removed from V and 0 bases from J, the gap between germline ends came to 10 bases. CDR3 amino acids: CASSDGVSSYNEQFF. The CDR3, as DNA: TGTGCCAGCAGCGACGGGGTTAGCTCCTACAATGAGCAGTTCTTC.

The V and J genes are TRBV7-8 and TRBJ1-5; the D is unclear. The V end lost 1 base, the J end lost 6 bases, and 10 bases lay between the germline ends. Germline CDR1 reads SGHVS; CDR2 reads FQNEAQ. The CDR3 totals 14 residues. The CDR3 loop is CASSLEAEGQPQHF. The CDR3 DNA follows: TGTGCCAGCAGCTTAGAGGCGGAGGGTCAGCCCCAGCATTTT.

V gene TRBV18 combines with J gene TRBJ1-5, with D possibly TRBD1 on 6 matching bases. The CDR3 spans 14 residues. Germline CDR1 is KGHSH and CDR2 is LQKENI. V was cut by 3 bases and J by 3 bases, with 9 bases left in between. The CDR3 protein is CASSPGGFNQPQHF. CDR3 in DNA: TGTGCCAGCTCACCTGGGGGCTTCAATCAGCCCCAGCATTTT.

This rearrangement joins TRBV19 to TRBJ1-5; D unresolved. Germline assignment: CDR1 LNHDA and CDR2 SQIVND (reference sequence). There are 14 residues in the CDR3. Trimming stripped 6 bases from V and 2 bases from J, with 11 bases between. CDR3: CASSEGIGNQPQHF. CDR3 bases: TGTGCCAGTAGCGAGGGAATCGGCAATCAGCCCCAGCATTTT.

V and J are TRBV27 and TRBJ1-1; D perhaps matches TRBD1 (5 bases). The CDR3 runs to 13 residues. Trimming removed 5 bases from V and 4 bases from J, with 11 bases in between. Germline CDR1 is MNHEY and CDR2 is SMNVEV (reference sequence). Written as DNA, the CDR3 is TGTGCCAGCAGTCTCGGCGGGACCACTGAAGCTTTCTTT. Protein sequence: CASSLGGTTEAFF.

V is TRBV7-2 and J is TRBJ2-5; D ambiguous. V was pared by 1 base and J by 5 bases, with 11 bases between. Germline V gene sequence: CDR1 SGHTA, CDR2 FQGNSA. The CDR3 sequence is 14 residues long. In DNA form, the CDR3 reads TGTGCCAGCAGCTTAGGCCCTTCCGCGGAGACCCAGTACTTC. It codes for CASSLGPSAETQYF.

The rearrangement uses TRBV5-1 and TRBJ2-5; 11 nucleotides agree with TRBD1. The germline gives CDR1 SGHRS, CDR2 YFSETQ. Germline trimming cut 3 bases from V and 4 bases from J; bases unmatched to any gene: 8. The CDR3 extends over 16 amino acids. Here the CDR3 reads CASSSQGTGGSETQYF. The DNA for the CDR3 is TGCGCCAGCAGCTCGCAAGGGACAGGGGGATCAGAGACCCAGTACTTC.

The CDR3 region is CASSHDRDRLAKNIQYF. The CDR3 region has the DNA TGTGCCAGCAGTCACGACCGGGACAGGCTAGCCAAAAACATTCAGTACTTC. The V call is TRBV28, the J call TRBJ2-4; 8 nucleotides agree with TRBD1. The CDR3 has 17 amino acids. Germline lookup yields CDR1 MDHEN and CDR2 SYDVKM. With V trimmed by 5 bases and J by 0 bases, 9 bases remained unmatched.

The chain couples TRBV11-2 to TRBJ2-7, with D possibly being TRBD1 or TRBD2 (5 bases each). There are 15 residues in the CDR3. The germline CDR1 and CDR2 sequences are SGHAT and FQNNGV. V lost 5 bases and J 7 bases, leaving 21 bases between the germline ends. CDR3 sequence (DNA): TGTGCCAGCAGCATAGGTCCGGGACCCGCCTGGGAGCAGTACTTC. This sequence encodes CASSIGPGPAWEQYF.

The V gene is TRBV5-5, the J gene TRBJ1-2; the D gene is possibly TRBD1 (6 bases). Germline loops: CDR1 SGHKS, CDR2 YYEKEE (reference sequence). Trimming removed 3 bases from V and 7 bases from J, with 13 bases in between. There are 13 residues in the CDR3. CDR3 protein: CASSSGASSGYTF. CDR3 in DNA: TGTGCCAGCAGCTCAGGGGCGTCGAGTGGCTACACCTTC.

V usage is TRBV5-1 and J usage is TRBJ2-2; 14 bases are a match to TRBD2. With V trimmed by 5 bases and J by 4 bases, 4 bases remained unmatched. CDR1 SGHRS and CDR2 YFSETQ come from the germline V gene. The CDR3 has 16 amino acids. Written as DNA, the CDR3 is TGCGCCAGCAGGACCGGGACTAGCGGGAGCACCGGGGAGCTGTTTTTT. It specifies CASRTGTSGSTGELFF.